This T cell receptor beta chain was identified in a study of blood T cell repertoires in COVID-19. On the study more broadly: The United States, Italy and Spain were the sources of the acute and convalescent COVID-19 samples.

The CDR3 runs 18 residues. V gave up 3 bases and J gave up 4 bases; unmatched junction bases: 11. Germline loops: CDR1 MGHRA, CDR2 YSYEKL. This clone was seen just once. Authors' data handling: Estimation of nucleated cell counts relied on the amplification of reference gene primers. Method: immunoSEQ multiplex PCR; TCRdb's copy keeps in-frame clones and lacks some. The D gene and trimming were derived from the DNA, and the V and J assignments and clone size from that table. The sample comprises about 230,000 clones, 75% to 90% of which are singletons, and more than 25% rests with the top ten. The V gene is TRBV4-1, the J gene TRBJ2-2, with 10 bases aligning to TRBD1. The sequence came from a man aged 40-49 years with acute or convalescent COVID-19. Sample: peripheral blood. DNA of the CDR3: TGCGCCAGCAGCCAGTGGACGGGGGGACAGGGGTTCACCGGGGAGCTGTTTTTT. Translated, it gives CASSQWTGGQGFTGELFF.